Listed below are T cell receptor beta chains from one sample, sequenced in a study of cytomegalovirus exposure and HLA in healthy donors. Assay: immunoSEQ multiplex PCR; the TCRdb copy retains only in-frame clones and omits some. Among about 310,000 clones listed, roughly 86% were seen once. Material for sequencing was PBMCs. The receptors stem from a man in his thirties or forties in good health and CMV-seronegative. CDR3s include the opening cysteine and the closing phenylalanine or tryptophan. Each record gives: J gene, V gene, clone size, D gene, CDR3 DNA, CDR3 protein. The D gene is left open where the match is weak. Clone size is not always given. Where it is, it says once, few, many or a class for expanded clones.

J gene: TRBJ2-3; V gene: TRBV4-1; clone size: NA; D gene: TRBD2; CDR3 DNA: TGCGCCAGCAGCCAGTTAGCGGGGGGTCAGACTAGCACAGATACGCAGTATTTT; CDR3 protein: CASSQLAGGQTSTDTQYF
J gene: TRBJ2-7; V gene: TRBV5-4; clone size: NA; D gene: TRBD1; CDR3 DNA: TGTGCCAGCAGCTTGATGGCCGGGACAGGGGGCTTTTACGAGCAGTACTTC; CDR3 protein: CASSLMAGTGGFYEQYF
J gene: TRBJ2-1; V gene: TRBV7-9; clone size: NA; D gene: NA; CDR3 DNA: TGTGCCAGCAGCTTTGCGGGCAATGAGCAGTTCTTC; CDR3 protein: CASSFAGNEQFF
J gene: TRBJ2-7; V gene: TRBV9; clone size: NA; D gene: NA; CDR3 DNA: TGTGCCAGCAGCGTAGGGCGGGACAGCTTCTACGAGCAGTACTTC; CDR3 protein: CASSVGRDSFYEQYF
J gene: TRBJ1-1; V gene: TRBV12-5; clone size: NA; D gene: TRBD1; CDR3 DNA: TGTGCTAGTGGTTTCGTACAGGGGGCGCGTGGGGAAGCTTTCTTT; CDR3 protein: CASGFVQGARGEAFF
J gene: TRBJ1-5; V gene: TRBV10-3; clone size: NA; D gene: TRBD1; CDR3 DNA: TGTGCCACCAAGGAAGGGGGCCAGAGCAATCAGCCCCAGCATTTT; CDR3 protein: CATKEGGQSNQPQHF
J gene: TRBJ1-6; V gene: TRBV5-1; clone size: few; D gene: TRBD1; CDR3 DNA: TGCGCCAGCAGCCGGGACAGAAATAATTCACCCCTCCACTTT; CDR3 protein: CASSRDRNNSPLHF
J gene: TRBJ1-2; V gene: TRBV6-1; clone size: NA; D gene: TRBD1; CDR3 DNA: TGTGCCAGCAGTGAAAGACAGGGGTTAGTCTATGGCTACACCTTC; CDR3 protein: CASSERQGLVYGYTF
J gene: TRBJ2-3; V gene: TRBV9; clone size: NA; D gene: NA; CDR3 DNA: TGTGCCAGCAGCCGCGTACAGGGCCCAATTACAGATACGCAGTATTTT; CDR3 protein: CASSRVQGPITDTQYF
J gene: TRBJ2-1; V gene: TRBV4-3; clone size: NA; D gene: NA; CDR3 DNA: TGCGCCAGCAGCCAAGAGTTAGCGCGCAATGAGCAGTTCTTC; CDR3 protein: CASSQELARNEQFF
J gene: TRBJ2-3; V gene: TRBV10-3; clone size: NA; D gene: TRBD2; CDR3 DNA: TGTGCCATCAGCACCCGTAGCGGGGGGGTAGATACGCAGTATTTT; CDR3 protein: CAISTRSGGVDTQYF
J gene: TRBJ1-1; V gene: TRBV7-9; clone size: NA; D gene: NA; CDR3 DNA: TGTGCCAGCAGTCCTCGTTGGCAGAAGAACACTGAAGCTTTCTTT; CDR3 protein: CASSPRWQKNTEAFF
J gene: TRBJ1-5; V gene: TRBV6-1; clone size: NA; D gene: NA; CDR3 DNA: TGTGCCAGTTCCAGGTGGAATCAGCCCCAGCATTTT; CDR3 protein: CASSRWNQPQHF
J gene: TRBJ2-5; V gene: TRBV29-1; clone size: NA; D gene: TRBD1; CDR3 DNA: TGCAGCACGACCGGGACAGGGATCTGGAAGACCCAGTACTTC; CDR3 protein: CSTTGTGIWKTQYF
J gene: TRBJ1-2; V gene: TRBV19; clone size: once; D gene: TRBD1; CDR3 DNA: TGTGCCAGTAGTATGGTGTCGAATTCGGCAGGGGGGAACTATGGCTACACCTTC; CDR3 protein: CASSMVSNSAGGNYGYTF
J gene: TRBJ1-6; V gene: TRBV6-5; clone size: NA; D gene: NA; CDR3 DNA: TGTGCCAGCAGTTACCGACAGTATAATTCACCCCTCCACTTT; CDR3 protein: CASSYRQYNSPLHF
J gene: TRBJ1-2; V gene: TRBV2; clone size: NA; D gene: NA; CDR3 DNA: TGTGCCAGCAGCTGGGACAAAACTAACTATGGCTACACCTTC; CDR3 protein: CASSWDKTNYGYTF
J gene: TRBJ1-1; V gene: TRBV5-1; clone size: NA; D gene: NA; CDR3 DNA: TGCGCCAGCAGCTTCTTTCCCGGGAGCACCCAGAACACTGAAGCTTTCTTT; CDR3 protein: CASSFFPGSTQNTEAFF
J gene: TRBJ1-4; V gene: TRBV7-9; clone size: NA; D gene: NA; CDR3 DNA: TGTGCCAGCAGCCTAATGACAACTAATGAAAAACTGTTTTTT; CDR3 protein: CASSLMTTNEKLFF
J gene: TRBJ1-1; V gene: TRBV4-3; clone size: NA; D gene: NA; CDR3 DNA: TGCGCCAGCAGCCTAAGGGAGCCGGGCGGCCAAGCTTTCTTT; CDR3 protein: CASSLREPGGQAFF
J gene: TRBJ1-5; V gene: TRBV19; clone size: NA; D gene: TRBD1; CDR3 DNA: TGTGCCAGTAGTATGAGGGGACAGGTGAAGGATAATCAGCCCCAGCATTTT; CDR3 protein: CASSMRGQVKDNQPQHF
J gene: TRBJ1-2; V gene: TRBV2; clone size: NA; D gene: NA; CDR3 DNA: TGTGCCAGCAGTTCAGGGTTCACTGGCTACACCTTC; CDR3 protein: CASSSGFTGYTF
J gene: TRBJ1-1; V gene: TRBV5-6; clone size: NA; D gene: NA; CDR3 DNA: TGTGCCAGCTTCATAACAGGGAACACTGAAGCTTTCTTT; CDR3 protein: CASFITGNTEAFF
J gene: TRBJ1-1; V gene: TRBV27; clone size: NA; D gene: NA; CDR3 DNA: TGTGCCAGCAGTTTATCGGGGGGGAGGATGACTGAAGCTTTCTTT; CDR3 protein: CASSLSGGRMTEAFF
J gene: TRBJ2-1; V gene: TRBV27; clone size: NA; D gene: TRBD2; CDR3 DNA: TGTGCCAGCAGTTTAGGCGTTGCGGGGGGCGTAGATGAGCAGTTCTTC; CDR3 protein: CASSLGVAGGVDEQFF
J gene: TRBJ2-7; V gene: TRBV13; clone size: NA; D gene: NA; CDR3 DNA: TGTGCCAGCAGCTTAGCGGGGAACCCCTACGAGCAGTACTTC; CDR3 protein: CASSLAGNPYEQYF
J gene: TRBJ2-7; V gene: TRBV7-9; clone size: NA; D gene: NA; CDR3 DNA: TGTGCCAGCAGCCCCGGGGCTAGCGACTACGAGCAGTACTTC; CDR3 protein: CASSPGASDYEQYF
J gene: TRBJ2-1; V gene: TRBV15; clone size: NA; D gene: NA; CDR3 DNA: TGTGCAGCCGGAAGGGGAATGGGCTACAATGAGCAGTTCTTC; CDR3 protein: CAAGRGMGYNEQFF
J gene: TRBJ2-7; V gene: TRBV7-6; clone size: NA; D gene: NA; CDR3 DNA: TGTGCCAGCAGCGCCGGGGTTAATACGTACGAGCAGTACTTC; CDR3 protein: CASSAGVNTYEQYF
J gene: TRBJ1-1; V gene: TRBV15; clone size: NA; D gene: NA; CDR3 DNA: TGTGCCACCAGCAGAGAAGAGGGGGTGAACACTGAAGCTTTCTTT; CDR3 protein: CATSREEGVNTEAFF
J gene: TRBJ2-5; V gene: TRBV13; clone size: NA; D gene: TRBD2; CDR3 DNA: TGTGCCAGCAGCTCTTCGACTAGCATAGAGACCCAGTACTTC; CDR3 protein: CASSSSTSIETQYF
J gene: TRBJ2-4; V gene: TRBV5-1; clone size: NA; D gene: TRBD2; CDR3 DNA: TGCGCCAGCAGCCGAACTAGCGGGGGGTATGCCAAAAACATTCAGTACTTC; CDR3 protein: CASSRTSGGYAKNIQYF
J gene: TRBJ1-5; V gene: TRBV28; clone size: NA; D gene: TRBD1; CDR3 DNA: TGTGCCAGCAGTTGGGGGGACAGGGCGCAGCCCCAGCATTTT; CDR3 protein: CASSWGDRAQPQHF
J gene: TRBJ2-7; V gene: TRBV6-5; clone size: NA; D gene: NA; CDR3 DNA: TGTGCCAGCAGTTTGGACATATCCTACGAGCAGTACTTC; CDR3 protein: CASSLDISYEQYF
J gene: TRBJ2-2; V gene: TRBV4-1; clone size: NA; D gene: TRBD1; CDR3 DNA: TGCGCCAGCAGCCCCCTCGGCGAGGCAGGGGGCGACACCGGGGAGCTGTTTTTT; CDR3 protein: CASSPLGEAGGDTGELFF
J gene: TRBJ1-2; V gene: TRBV2; clone size: NA; D gene: NA; CDR3 DNA: TGTGCCAGCGGTGGGCAGGGGAATAATGGCTACACCTTC; CDR3 protein: CASGGQGNNGYTF
J gene: TRBJ2-7; V gene: TRBV5-6; clone size: NA; D gene: NA; CDR3 DNA: TGTGCCAGCAGCTCTACCTGGAGGACGGTGCTGTACGAGCAGTACTTC; CDR3 protein: CASSSTWRTVLYEQYF
J gene: TRBJ1-1; V gene: TRBV4-3; clone size: NA; D gene: TRBD1; CDR3 DNA: TGCGCCAGCAGCCAGGTGACAGGGTGGAACACTGAAGCTTTCTTT; CDR3 protein: CASSQVTGWNTEAFF
J gene: TRBJ1-2; V gene: TRBV6-6; clone size: few; D gene: TRBD1; CDR3 DNA: TGTGCCAGCAGACCTGGACAGGTCTATGGCTACACCTTC; CDR3 protein: CASRPGQVYGYTF
J gene: TRBJ1-1; V gene: TRBV19; clone size: NA; D gene: NA; CDR3 DNA: TGTGCCAGTAGTATAGCAAGGGGGTCCACTGAAGCTTTCTTT; CDR3 protein: CASSIARGSTEAFF
J gene: TRBJ2-1; V gene: TRBV29-1; clone size: NA; D gene: TRBD1; CDR3 DNA: TGCAGCGTTGATAGGGACAGGGCATACAATGAGCAGTTCTTC; CDR3 protein: CSVDRDRAYNEQFF
J gene: TRBJ2-7; V gene: TRBV2; clone size: few; D gene: NA; CDR3 DNA: TGTGCCAGCAGGGTGAGCTCCTACGAGCAGTACTTC; CDR3 protein: CASRVSSYEQYF
J gene: TRBJ2-7; V gene: TRBV12-5; clone size: NA; D gene: TRBD1; CDR3 DNA: TGTGCTAGTGGGGGCGGACAGGGCAAGACCTACGAGCAGTACTTC; CDR3 protein: CASGGGQGKTYEQYF
J gene: TRBJ2-5; V gene: TRBV5-1; clone size: NA; D gene: NA; CDR3 DNA: TGCGCCAGCAGCTTGGGAGGGGGTTACCAAGAGACCCAGTACTTC; CDR3 protein: CASSLGGGYQETQYF
J gene: TRBJ1-1; V gene: TRBV6-6; clone size: NA; D gene: TRBD1; CDR3 DNA: TGTGCCAGCAGACTCGACAGGGGAACTGAAGCTTTCTTT; CDR3 protein: CASRLDRGTEAFF
J gene: TRBJ2-5; V gene: TRBV7-2; clone size: NA; D gene: NA; CDR3 DNA: TGTGCCAGCAGCTTAGCAGGGGCCGGTGAGACCCAGTACTTC; CDR3 protein: CASSLAGAGETQYF
J gene: TRBJ2-5; V gene: TRBV9; clone size: few; D gene: TRBD2; CDR3 DNA: TGTGCCAGCAGCGTTGGACTAGCGGAGCAAGAGACCCAGTACTTC; CDR3 protein: CASSVGLAEQETQYF
J gene: TRBJ1-1; V gene: TRBV6-1; clone size: once; D gene: TRBD1; CDR3 DNA: TGTGCCAGCAGTCCAACCGGGACAGGGGTTACTGAAGCTTTCTTT; CDR3 protein: CASSPTGTGVTEAFF
J gene: TRBJ2-3; V gene: TRBV6-1; clone size: NA; D gene: TRBD2; CDR3 DNA: TGTGCCAGCAGTGACGAGCGGGGCAAGAGCACAGATACGCAGTATTTT; CDR3 protein: CASSDERGKSTDTQYF
J gene: TRBJ2-5; V gene: TRBV7-9; clone size: NA; D gene: TRBD1; CDR3 DNA: TGTGCCAGCAGCGACGACAGGGGCTGGAAAGAGACCCAGTACTTC; CDR3 protein: CASSDDRGWKETQYF
J gene: TRBJ2-7; V gene: TRBV4-3; clone size: NA; D gene: NA; CDR3 DNA: TGCGCCAGCAGCCAAATCTTGGGGGAGGGGGACGAGCAGTACTTC; CDR3 protein: CASSQILGEGDEQYF
J gene: TRBJ2-1; V gene: TRBV7-8; clone size: once; D gene: TRBD2; CDR3 DNA: TGTGCCAGCAGCTTGCTAGCGGGGGCCTACAATGAGCAGTTCTTC; CDR3 protein: CASSLLAGAYNEQFF
J gene: TRBJ1-2; V gene: TRBV2; clone size: NA; D gene: NA; CDR3 DNA: TGTGCCAGCAGAGCGAACCAGAGAGTCTCCTATGGCTACACCTTC; CDR3 protein: CASRANQRVSYGYTF
J gene: TRBJ2-7; V gene: TRBV5-6; clone size: NA; D gene: TRBD1; CDR3 DNA: TGTGCCAGCAGCTTTCCGGGACAGGGAATCGACGAGCAGTACTTC; CDR3 protein: CASSFPGQGIDEQYF